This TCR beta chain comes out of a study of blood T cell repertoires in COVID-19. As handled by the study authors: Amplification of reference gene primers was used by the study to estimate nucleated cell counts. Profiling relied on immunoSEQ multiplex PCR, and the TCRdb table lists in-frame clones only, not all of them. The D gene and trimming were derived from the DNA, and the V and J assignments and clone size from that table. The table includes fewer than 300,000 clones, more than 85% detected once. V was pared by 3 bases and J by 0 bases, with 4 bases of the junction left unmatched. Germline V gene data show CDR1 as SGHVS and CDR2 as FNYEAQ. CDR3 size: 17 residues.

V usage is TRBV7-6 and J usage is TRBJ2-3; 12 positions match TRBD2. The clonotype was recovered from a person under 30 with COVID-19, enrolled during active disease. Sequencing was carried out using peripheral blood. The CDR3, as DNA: TGTGCCAGCAGCTTGGGGACTAGCGGGTCTAGCACAGATACGCAGTATTTT. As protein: CASSLGTSGSSTDTQYF.